Listed here is a single T cell receptor beta chain. The antigen is not known. This sample stems from a study of shared clonotypes between healthy human individuals. It was across several immunoSEQ plates that each subset's genomic DNA was evenly split. Sequencing was performed on unsorted PBMC DNA using ten immunoSEQ deep assay plates. Generated by immunoSEQ multiplex PCR, the TCRdb table keeps only in-frame clones and is missing some. The profile covers approximately 510,000 clones, with 79% appearing a single time and 10% to 15% taken by the ten largest. There are 15 residues in the CDR3. Trimming at V came to 7 bases and at J to 0 bases, leaving 7 bases not matched to a gene. The germline gives CDR1 SNHLY, CDR2 FYNNEI. Study results and limitations: Exclusively blood specimens were collected; tissue repertoires likely differ. Represented diversity (both genetic and exposure-history) was limited by the small number of donors.

Sample: PBMCs. This chain joins TRBV2 and TRBJ2-3; 7 bases agree with TRBD1. This receptor was taken from a woman in her 40s in good health. Some clones in this sample may be carry-over from other donors' samples. The CDR3 DNA is TGTGCCAGCAACCGACGGGACAGTAGCACAGATACGCAGTATTTT. Residues: CASNRRDSSTDTQYF.